The clone carrying this TCR beta chain was counted only a few times. Its matching antigen is unknown. The sample comes from a study of T-cell memory formation after mild COVID-19. Study results and limitations: CD4+ contracting clones were mainly CM and EM; CD8+ ones, EMRA.

TCRdb called the 5' RACE reads again in MiXCR, with one record for every CDR3 protein. The sample has approximately 150,000 distinct CDR3 sequences, roughly 6.3% seen once; the top ten hold about 2.1%. The J segment lost 7 bases and the V segment lost 2 bases, leaving 10 bases of the junction unmatched. The CDR3 sequence is 17 residues long. The V gene's germline CDR1 is LNHDA and CDR2 SQIVND (reference sequence). The sample comprised PBMCs or a T cell subset sorted from them (not recorded which). The chain is built from TRBV19 and TRBJ2-1; TRBD2 matches at 11 bases. This receptor was identified in an adult woman who had mild COVID-19 (a few samples of this study predate the infection). Cell type and time point are not known. CDR3 sequence: CASSISGSGRAQNEQFF. In DNA form, the CDR3 reads TGTGCCAGTAGTATATCCGGTAGCGGGAGGGCGCAGAATGAGCAGTTCTTC.